The text below deals with one TCR beta chain. The sample originates from a study of blood T cell repertoires in COVID-19. How the authors handled the data: By means of reference gene primer amplification, nucleated cell counts were estimated. Sequencing was performed with immunoSEQ multiplex PCR; in TCRdb, only in-frame clones are kept and a portion is missing. The V and J calls and clone size were taken over from that table, and D and trimming were inferred from the DNA. The profile shows about 310,000 clones, approximately 89% of them singletons. The TCR sequence derives from a woman younger than 45 who had recovered from COVID-19. Sample: PBMCs or T cells enriched from blood (not recorded which).

This chain's CDR3 is CASSPLAQGAPRNQPQHF. The CDR3 DNA is TGTGCCAGCAGTCCGCTGGCACAGGGGGCGCCCCGCAATCAGCCCCAGCATTTT. The chain has TRBV6-6 and TRBJ1-5; TRBD1 aligns across 9 bases. The CDR3 has 18 amino acids. From germline, CDR1 is MNHNY and CDR2 SVGAGI (reference sequence). The V gene end was trimmed by 5 bases and the J gene end by 2 bases; junction bases not matched to a gene: 13.